Listed below are T cell receptor beta chains from one sample, sequenced in a study of cytomegalovirus exposure and HLA in healthy donors. Profiled with immunoSEQ multiplex PCR; TCRdb holds only in-frame clones, not every one. The table lists 60,000 or so clones, 92% of them singletons, with 1% to 1.5% in the top ten. Sequenced sample: PBMCs. The receptors stem from a woman between 18 and 30 years old in good health and CMV-seronegative. Both conserved end residues are part of each CDR3. Fields, in order: J gene, D gene, clone size, V gene, CDR3 protein, CDR3 DNA. The D gene is left open where the match is weak. For some rows the clone size is stated as once, few or many, or as a class when expanded; others skip it.

j_call: TRBJ2-1
d_call: .
clone_size: .
v_call: TRBV6-6
cdr3_aa: CATTRTLHYNEQFF
cdr3_nt: TGTGCCACCACCAGGACTCTACACTACAATGAGCAGTTCTTC

j_call: TRBJ1-2
d_call: TRBD1
clone_size: .
v_call: TRBV27
cdr3_aa: CASTRGPTGAGGYTF
cdr3_nt: TGTGCCAGCACCCGCGGCCCAACAGGGGCGGGTGGCTACACCTTC

j_call: TRBJ2-1
d_call: .
clone_size: .
v_call: TRBV27
cdr3_aa: CASSQSGPYNEQFF
cdr3_nt: TGTGCCAGCAGCCAAAGTGGGCCCTACAATGAGCAGTTCTTC

j_call: TRBJ1-4
d_call: .
clone_size: .
v_call: TRBV5-8
cdr3_aa: CASSPGEAYNEKLFF
cdr3_nt: TGTGCCAGCAGCCCCGGAGAGGCGTATAATGAAAAACTGTTTTTT

j_call: TRBJ2-3
d_call: TRBD1
clone_size: .
v_call: TRBV7-2
cdr3_aa: CASSLVLDRATDTQYF
cdr3_nt: TGTGCCAGCAGCTTAGTGTTGGACAGGGCTACAGATACGCAGTATTTT

j_call: TRBJ2-7
d_call: .
clone_size: once
v_call: TRBV28
cdr3_aa: CASTFGPYEQYF
cdr3_nt: TGTGCCAGCACCTTTGGCCCCTACGAGCAGTACTTC

j_call: TRBJ2-7
d_call: .
clone_size: few
v_call: TRBV5-4
cdr3_aa: CASSLWASYEQYF
cdr3_nt: TGTGCCAGCAGCTTGTGGGCGAGCTACGAGCAGTACTTC

j_call: TRBJ1-2
d_call: .
clone_size: .
v_call: TRBV19
cdr3_aa: CASSPHDYGAIREGGYTF
cdr3_nt: TGTGCCAGTAGCCCTCATGATTACGGAGCGATTCGCGAGGGCGGCTACACCTTC

j_call: TRBJ1-3
d_call: .
clone_size: .
v_call: TRBV6-1
cdr3_aa: CASILQWSSGNTIYF
cdr3_nt: TGTGCCAGCATCCTCCAATGGAGCTCTGGAAACACCATATATTTT

j_call: TRBJ2-3
d_call: TRBD1
clone_size: few
v_call: TRBV6-4
cdr3_aa: CASSDGTGTDTQYF
cdr3_nt: TGTGCCAGCAGTGACGGGACAGGGACAGATACGCAGTATTTT

j_call: TRBJ1-2
d_call: .
clone_size: .
v_call: TRBV19
cdr3_aa: CASSKLSTSDYGYTF
cdr3_nt: TGTGCCAGTAGTAAGTTATCGACATCCGACTATGGCTACACCTTC

j_call: TRBJ1-1
d_call: .
clone_size: .
v_call: TRBV5-1
cdr3_aa: CASSRGWNTEAFF
cdr3_nt: TGCGCCAGCAGCCGGGGGTGGAACACTGAAGCTTTCTTT

j_call: TRBJ2-1
d_call: TRBD2
clone_size: .
v_call: TRBV5-1
cdr3_aa: CASSSLSGGRNNEQFF
cdr3_nt: TGCGCCAGCAGCTCTCTAAGCGGGGGACGTAACAATGAGCAGTTCTTC

j_call: TRBJ1-2
d_call: .
clone_size: .
v_call: TRBV10-3
cdr3_aa: CAISDVADYGYTF
cdr3_nt: TGTGCCATCAGTGATGTGGCAGACTATGGCTACACCTTC

j_call: TRBJ2-7
d_call: .
clone_size: .
v_call: TRBV29-1
cdr3_aa: CSVVPQGRYEQYF
cdr3_nt: TGCAGCGTTGTTCCTCAGGGCCGATACGAGCAGTACTTC

j_call: TRBJ1-4
d_call: TRBD1
clone_size: .
v_call: TRBV5-8
cdr3_aa: CATDRPTTNEKLFF
cdr3_nt: TGTGCCACGGACAGGCCGACAACTAATGAAAAACTGTTTTTT

j_call: TRBJ2-3
d_call: TRBD1
clone_size: .
v_call: TRBV6-1
cdr3_aa: CACDDRGASTDTQYF
cdr3_nt: TGTGCCTGCGACGACAGGGGGGCTAGCACAGATACGCAGTATTTT

j_call: TRBJ1-1
d_call: .
clone_size: .
v_call: TRBV6-5
cdr3_aa: CASSYSTGNTEAFF
cdr3_nt: TGTGCCAGCAGTTACTCTACAGGGAACACTGAAGCTTTCTTT

j_call: TRBJ1-2
d_call: TRBD1
clone_size: .
v_call: TRBV7-9
cdr3_aa: CASSPGTDYGYTF
cdr3_nt: TGTGCCAGCAGCCCCGGGACAGACTATGGCTACACCTTC

j_call: TRBJ2-2
d_call: TRBD2
clone_size: once
v_call: TRBV11-2
cdr3_aa: CASSPPGGGELFF
cdr3_nt: TGTGCCAGCAGCCCCCCGGGAGGCGGGGAGCTGTTTTTT

j_call: TRBJ2-7
d_call: .
clone_size: .
v_call: TRBV12-2
cdr3_aa: CASRLSRVEQYF
cdr3_nt: TGTGCAAGTCGCCTCAGTCGGGTTGAGCAGTACTTC

j_call: TRBJ1-6
d_call: .
clone_size: .
v_call: TRBV11-2
cdr3_aa: CASSLRENSPLHF
cdr3_nt: TGTGCCAGCAGCTTGAGAGAGAATTCACCCCTCCACTTT

j_call: TRBJ2-5
d_call: TRBD2
clone_size: .
v_call: TRBV29-1
cdr3_aa: CSVGIAGRQETQYF
cdr3_nt: TGCAGCGTAGGAATAGCGGGCCGCCAAGAGACCCAGTACTTC

j_call: TRBJ2-1
d_call: .
clone_size: .
v_call: TRBV11-2
cdr3_aa: CASSSKQANEQFF
cdr3_nt: TGTGCCAGCAGCTCCAAGCAAGCCAATGAGCAGTTCTTC

j_call: TRBJ2-5
d_call: TRBD1
clone_size: .
v_call: TRBV10-3
cdr3_aa: CAIRGQGGETQYF
cdr3_nt: TGTGCCATCCGGGGACAGGGAGGAGAGACCCAGTACTTC

j_call: TRBJ1-1
d_call: .
clone_size: .
v_call: TRBV30
cdr3_aa: CAWTLQGNTEAFF
cdr3_nt: TGTGCCTGGACCCTCCAGGGGAACACTGAAGCTTTCTTT

j_call: TRBJ1-2
d_call: TRBD1
clone_size: .
v_call: TRBV27
cdr3_aa: CASRATGVYGYTF
cdr3_nt: TGTGCCAGCAGGGCGACAGGGGTGTATGGCTACACCTTC

j_call: TRBJ1-2
d_call: .
clone_size: .
v_call: TRBV2
cdr3_aa: CASSEKAVNYGYTF
cdr3_nt: TGTGCCAGCAGTGAAAAGGCGGTCAACTATGGCTACACCTTC

j_call: TRBJ2-7
d_call: .
clone_size: .
v_call: TRBV6-1
cdr3_aa: CASSEASSYEQYF
cdr3_nt: TGTGCCAGCAGCGAAGCGAGCTCCTACGAGCAGTACTTC

j_call: TRBJ2-7
d_call: .
clone_size: few
v_call: TRBV4-2
cdr3_aa: CASSQDSDSSYEQYF
cdr3_nt: TGTGCCAGCAGCCAAGACAGCGACAGCTCCTACGAGCAGTACTTC

j_call: TRBJ2-6
d_call: .
clone_size: .
v_call: TRBV6-1
cdr3_aa: CASSGLSGANVLTF
cdr3_nt: TGTGCCAGCAGTGGACTTTCTGGGGCCAACGTCCTGACTTTC

j_call: TRBJ2-1
d_call: TRBD1
clone_size: .
v_call: TRBV2
cdr3_aa: CASSVRDSLYNEQFF
cdr3_nt: TGTGCCAGCAGCGTCCGGGACAGTCTCTACAATGAGCAGTTCTTC

j_call: TRBJ2-1
d_call: TRBD1
clone_size: .
v_call: TRBV18
cdr3_aa: CASSPRMGQDNEQFF
cdr3_nt: TGTGCCAGCTCACCCCGAATGGGACAGGACAATGAGCAGTTCTTC

j_call: TRBJ2-2
d_call: .
clone_size: .
v_call: TRBV6-5
cdr3_aa: CASSYSSRANTGELFF
cdr3_nt: TGTGCCAGCAGTTACTCGTCCAGGGCGAACACCGGGGAGCTGTTTTTT

j_call: TRBJ1-2
d_call: .
clone_size: .
v_call: TRBV28
cdr3_aa: CASSTRIGHLYGYTF
cdr3_nt: TGTGCCAGCAGCACCCGAATCGGACACCTCTATGGCTACACCTTC

j_call: TRBJ2-1
d_call: .
clone_size: .
v_call: TRBV7-3
cdr3_aa: CASSLSPGNGNEQFF
cdr3_nt: TGTGCCAGCAGCTTAAGTCCAGGGAACGGGAATGAGCAGTTCTTC

j_call: TRBJ2-7
d_call: .
clone_size: .
v_call: TRBV4-1
cdr3_aa: CASRPSDGVEQYF
cdr3_nt: TGCGCCAGCAGACCGTCGGACGGGGTCGAGCAGTACTTC

j_call: TRBJ2-5
d_call: TRBD2
clone_size: .
v_call: TRBV7-2
cdr3_aa: CASSLGLAGTEETQYF
cdr3_nt: TGTGCCAGCAGCCTAGGACTAGCGGGGACAGAAGAGACCCAGTACTTC

j_call: TRBJ2-2
d_call: .
clone_size: .
v_call: TRBV4-1
cdr3_aa: CASSQTLNTGELFF
cdr3_nt: TGCGCCAGCAGCCAAACCCTAAACACCGGGGAGCTGTTTTTT

j_call: TRBJ2-3
d_call: .
clone_size: once
v_call: TRBV18
cdr3_aa: CASSSSRGKTDTQYF
cdr3_nt: TGTGCCAGCTCAAGCTCCAGGGGTAAGACAGATACGCAGTATTTT

j_call: TRBJ2-7
d_call: TRBD2
clone_size: .
v_call: TRBV13
cdr3_aa: CASSSAGGLREQYF
cdr3_nt: TGTGCCAGCAGCTCAGCGGGGGGGCTAAGGGAGCAGTACTTC

j_call: TRBJ2-1
d_call: .
clone_size: .
v_call: TRBV7-9
cdr3_aa: CASSSAVQGVSYNEQFF
cdr3_nt: TGTGCCAGCAGCTCGGCGGTACAGGGTGTCTCCTACAATGAGCAGTTCTTC

j_call: TRBJ2-1
d_call: .
clone_size: .
v_call: TRBV6-5
cdr3_aa: CASKESRGSFNEQFF
cdr3_nt: TGTGCCAGCAAAGAGAGCAGGGGAAGTTTCAATGAGCAGTTCTTC

j_call: TRBJ1-1
d_call: .
clone_size: .
v_call: TRBV19
cdr3_aa: CASSKSHAGFLNTEAFF
cdr3_nt: TGTGCCAGTAGCAAGTCTCACGCCGGTTTCTTGAACACTGAAGCTTTCTTT

j_call: TRBJ2-5
d_call: .
clone_size: .
v_call: TRBV18
cdr3_aa: CASSPPKETQYF
cdr3_nt: TGTGCCAGCTCGCCTCCTAAAGAGACCCAGTACTTC

j_call: TRBJ1-6
d_call: TRBD1
clone_size: .
v_call: TRBV7-3
cdr3_aa: CASRGQVSSYNSPLHF
cdr3_nt: TGTGCCAGCAGAGGACAGGTGAGCTCCTATAATTCACCCCTCCACTTT

j_call: TRBJ2-5
d_call: TRBD1
clone_size: .
v_call: TRBV28
cdr3_aa: CASTLDRGQETQYF
cdr3_nt: TGTGCCAGCACCCTGGACAGGGGGCAAGAGACCCAGTACTTC

j_call: TRBJ2-7
d_call: TRBD2
clone_size: .
v_call: TRBV11-2
cdr3_aa: CASSFGGGSYEQYF
cdr3_nt: TGTGCCAGCAGCTTCGGGGGGGGCTCCTACGAGCAGTACTTC

j_call: TRBJ2-3
d_call: TRBD2
clone_size: .
v_call: TRBV19
cdr3_aa: CASSMTSGSLTDTQYF
cdr3_nt: TGTGCCAGTAGTATGACTAGCGGGAGTCTCACAGATACGCAGTATTTT

j_call: TRBJ1-1
d_call: TRBD1
clone_size: .
v_call: TRBV4-2
cdr3_aa: CASSPQTGGNTEAFF
cdr3_nt: TGTGCCAGCAGCCCTCAGACAGGGGGGAACACTGAAGCTTTCTTT

j_call: TRBJ2-7
d_call: .
clone_size: once
v_call: TRBV30
cdr3_aa: CAWATASYEQYF
cdr3_nt: TGTGCCTGGGCCACAGCTTCCTACGAGCAGTACTTC

j_call: TRBJ1-5
d_call: .
clone_size: .
v_call: TRBV28
cdr3_aa: CASSTRTPSGQPQHF
cdr3_nt: TGTGCCAGCAGCACGAGGACTCCCTCCGGTCAGCCCCAGCATTTT